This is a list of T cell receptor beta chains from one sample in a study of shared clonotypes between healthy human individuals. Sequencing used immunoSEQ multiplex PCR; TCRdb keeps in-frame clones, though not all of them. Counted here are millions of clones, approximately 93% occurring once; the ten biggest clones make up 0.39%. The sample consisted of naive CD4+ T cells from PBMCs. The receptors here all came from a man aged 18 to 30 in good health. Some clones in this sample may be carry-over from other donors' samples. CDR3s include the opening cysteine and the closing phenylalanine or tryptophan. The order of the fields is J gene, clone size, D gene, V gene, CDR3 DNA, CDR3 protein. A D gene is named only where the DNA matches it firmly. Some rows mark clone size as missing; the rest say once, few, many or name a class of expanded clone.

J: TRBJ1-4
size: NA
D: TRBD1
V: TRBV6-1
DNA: TGTGCCAGCAGTGGGACAGGGGACCGACGTGAAAAACTGTTTTTT
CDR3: CASSGTGDRREKLFF

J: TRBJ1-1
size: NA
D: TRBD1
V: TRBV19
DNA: TGTGCCAGTAGTATGGGTCGGGGACAGGGGAAATCTGAAGCTTTCTTT
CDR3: CASSMGRGQGKSEAFF

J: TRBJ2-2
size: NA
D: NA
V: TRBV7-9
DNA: TGTGCCAGCAGCTTAACGGCCAGGCAGGAGCTGTTTTTT
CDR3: CASSLTARQELFF

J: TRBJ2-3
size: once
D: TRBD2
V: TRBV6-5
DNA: TGTGCCAGCAGTTCCCCTTCGCTAGCGGCCGATACGCAGTATTTT
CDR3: CASSSPSLAADTQYF

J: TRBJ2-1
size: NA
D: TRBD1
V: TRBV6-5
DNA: TGTGCCAGCAGTTACCGGGACAGGCAGTTCTTC
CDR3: CASSYRDRQFF

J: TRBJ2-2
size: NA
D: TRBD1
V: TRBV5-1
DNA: TGCGCCAGCAGCCCCGGGACAGGGTTCCCCGGGGAGCTGTTTTTT
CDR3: CASSPGTGFPGELFF

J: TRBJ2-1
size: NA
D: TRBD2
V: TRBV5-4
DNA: TGTGCCAGCAGCTCACTAGCGGGAGAGGCGTACAATGAGCAGTTCTTC
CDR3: CASSSLAGEAYNEQFF

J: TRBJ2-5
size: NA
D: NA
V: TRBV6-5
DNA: TGTGCCAGCAGACTACTCGGGCAAGAGACCCAGTACTTC
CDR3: CASRLLGQETQYF

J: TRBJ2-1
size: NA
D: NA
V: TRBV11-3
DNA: TGTGCCAGCAGCTCCTCTGGGAATGAGCAGTTCTTC
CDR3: CASSSSGNEQFF

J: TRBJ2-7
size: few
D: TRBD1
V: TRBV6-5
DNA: TGTGCCAGCAGTTACCGGGACAGGGGCTCCTACGAGCAGTACTTC
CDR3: CASSYRDRGSYEQYF

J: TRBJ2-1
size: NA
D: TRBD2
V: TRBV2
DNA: TGTGCCAGCAGCGCTGGTTCGCATAGCGGGAGGTGGAATGAGCAGTTCTTC
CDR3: CASSAGSHSGRWNEQFF

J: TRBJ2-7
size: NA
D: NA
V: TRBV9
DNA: TGTGCCAGCAGCCCCCACCTTCAGGACGAGCAGTACTTC
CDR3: CASSPHLQDEQYF

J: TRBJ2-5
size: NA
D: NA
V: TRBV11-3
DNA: TGTGCCAGCGCACTGGACCAAGAGACCCAGTACTTC
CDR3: CASALDQETQYF

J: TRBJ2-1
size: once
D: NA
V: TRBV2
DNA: TGTGCCAGCAGCGATCGGAGGCTAGCTAATGAGCAGTTCTTC
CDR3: CASSDRRLANEQFF

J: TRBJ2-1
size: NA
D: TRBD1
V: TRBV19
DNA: TGTGCCAGTAGTATAAAGGACAGGGATAATGAGCAGTTCTTC
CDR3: CASSIKDRDNEQFF

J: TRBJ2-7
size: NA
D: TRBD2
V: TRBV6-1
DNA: TGTGCCAGCAGCGAAGGACTAGCGGAGTACTACGAGCAGTACTTC
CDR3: CASSEGLAEYYEQYF

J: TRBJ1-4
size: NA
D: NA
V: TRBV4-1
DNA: TGCGCCAGCAGCCAACTTGACATGAGCCTCAGCGAAAAACTGTTTTTT
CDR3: CASSQLDMSLSEKLFF

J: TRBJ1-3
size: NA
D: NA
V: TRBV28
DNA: TGTGCCAGCAGTTTAATCGTAAAGACAGCCGGAAACACCATATATTTT
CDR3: CASSLIVKTAGNTIYF

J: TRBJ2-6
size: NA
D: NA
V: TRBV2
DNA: TGTGCCAGCAGTGAATCCTCATCGGCCAACGTCCTGACTTTC
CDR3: CASSESSSANVLTF

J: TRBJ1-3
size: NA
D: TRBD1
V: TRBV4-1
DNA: TGCGCCAGCAGCCAAGCACAGGGGGTAGGGGACACCATATATTTT
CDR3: CASSQAQGVGDTIYF

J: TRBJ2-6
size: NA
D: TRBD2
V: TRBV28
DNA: TGTGCCAGCACTGTTCCTAGCGGAAAATCTGGGGCCAACGTCCTGACTTTC
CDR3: CASTVPSGKSGANVLTF

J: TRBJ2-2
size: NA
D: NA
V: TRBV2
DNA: TGTGCCAGCAGTGACTCGGGACATCCAGGGGCCGGGGAGCTGTTTTTT
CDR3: CASSDSGHPGAGELFF

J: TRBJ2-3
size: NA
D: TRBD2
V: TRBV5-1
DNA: TGCGCCAGCAGCTCTGGCGCGGGAGAGGCAGATACGCAGTATTTT
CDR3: CASSSGAGEADTQYF

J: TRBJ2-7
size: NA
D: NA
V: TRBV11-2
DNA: TGTGCCAGCAGCTTAAACGGGCCGAACGAGCAGTACTTC
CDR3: CASSLNGPNEQYF

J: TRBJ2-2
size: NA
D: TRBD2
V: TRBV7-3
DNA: TGTGCCAGCAGCTTAACGGCTAGCGGGAGGATCGGGGAGCTGTTTTTT
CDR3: CASSLTASGRIGELFF

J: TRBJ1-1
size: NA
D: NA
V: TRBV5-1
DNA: TGCGCCAGCAGCTTGGATGGCGGGAGAAACACTGAAGCTTTCTTT
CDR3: CASSLDGGRNTEAFF

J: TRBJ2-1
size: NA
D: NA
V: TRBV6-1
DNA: TGTGCCAGCAGTGAACAAGGATCCACCTACAATGAGCAGTTCTTC
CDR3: CASSEQGSTYNEQFF

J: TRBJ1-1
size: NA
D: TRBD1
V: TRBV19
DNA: TGTGCCAGTAGTGCCGATCGCCAGGGGGCTCGGACTGAAGCTTTCTTT
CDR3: CASSADRQGARTEAFF

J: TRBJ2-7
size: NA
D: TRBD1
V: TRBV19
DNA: TGTGCCAGTAGTATAGCGACAGGGGGTTACGAGCAGTACTTC
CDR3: CASSIATGGYEQYF

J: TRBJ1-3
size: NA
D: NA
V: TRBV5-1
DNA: TGCGCCAGCAGCCGGGACCTTGGAAACACCATATATTTT
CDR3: CASSRDLGNTIYF

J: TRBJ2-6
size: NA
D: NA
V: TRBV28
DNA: TGTGCCAGCAGTTTCGCAGGCGGGGCCAACGTCCTGACTTTC
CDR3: CASSFAGGANVLTF

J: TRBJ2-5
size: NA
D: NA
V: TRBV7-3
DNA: TGTGCCAGCAGCTTGGGACTTCACCAAGAGACCCAGTACTTC
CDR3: CASSLGLHQETQYF

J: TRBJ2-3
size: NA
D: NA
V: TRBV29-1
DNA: TGCAGCGTTGTTTCCAGTCGGAACCCCACAGATACGCAGTATTTT
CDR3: CSVVSSRNPTDTQYF

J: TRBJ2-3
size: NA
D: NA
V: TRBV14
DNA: TGTGCCAGCAGCCATCGAGGCTCCTTGTGGACAGATACGCAGTATTTT
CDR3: CASSHRGSLWTDTQYF

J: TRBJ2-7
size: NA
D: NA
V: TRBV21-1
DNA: TGTGCCAGCAGCAAAAGGCTGAGGGACGAAGGCGAGCAGTACTTC
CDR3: CASSKRLRDEGEQYF

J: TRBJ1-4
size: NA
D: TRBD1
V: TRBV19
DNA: TGTGCCACCCGGGACAGGGTCTTAACTAATGAAAAACTGTTTTTT
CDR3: CATRDRVLTNEKLFF

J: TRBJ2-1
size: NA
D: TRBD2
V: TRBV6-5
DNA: TGTGCCAGCAGCCTTCGACTAGCGGGAAGTAATGAGCAGTTCTTC
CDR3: CASSLRLAGSNEQFF

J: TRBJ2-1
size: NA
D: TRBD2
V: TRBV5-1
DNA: TGCGCCAGCAGCCAAGGTGGAGCGGGAGGGGTACACGAGCAGTTCTTC
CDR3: CASSQGGAGGVHEQFF

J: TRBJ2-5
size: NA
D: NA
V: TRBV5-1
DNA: TGCGCCAGCAGCAGGGATCGGGGCTCCCTACAAGAGACCCAGTACTTC
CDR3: CASSRDRGSLQETQYF

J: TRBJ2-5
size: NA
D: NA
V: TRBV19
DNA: TGTGCCAGTAGTATAGGGGAAGGGGCGGAGACCCAGTACTTC
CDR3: CASSIGEGAETQYF

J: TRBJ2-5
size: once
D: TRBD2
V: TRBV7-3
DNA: TGTGCCAGCAGCTTCAGCGGGACAGAGACCCAGTACTTC
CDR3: CASSFSGTETQYF

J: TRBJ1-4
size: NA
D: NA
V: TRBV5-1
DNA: TGCGCCAGCAGCTTGGTGTTAGGGACTAATGAAAAACTGTTTTTT
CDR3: CASSLVLGTNEKLFF

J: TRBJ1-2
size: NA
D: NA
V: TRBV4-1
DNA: TGCGCCAGCAGCCAAGATGGTACAGGGAGCTATGGCTACACCTTC
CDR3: CASSQDGTGSYGYTF

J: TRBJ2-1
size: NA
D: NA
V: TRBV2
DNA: TGTGCCAGCGGGGGCGGGAGCTCCTACAATGAGCAGTTCTTC
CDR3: CASGGGSSYNEQFF